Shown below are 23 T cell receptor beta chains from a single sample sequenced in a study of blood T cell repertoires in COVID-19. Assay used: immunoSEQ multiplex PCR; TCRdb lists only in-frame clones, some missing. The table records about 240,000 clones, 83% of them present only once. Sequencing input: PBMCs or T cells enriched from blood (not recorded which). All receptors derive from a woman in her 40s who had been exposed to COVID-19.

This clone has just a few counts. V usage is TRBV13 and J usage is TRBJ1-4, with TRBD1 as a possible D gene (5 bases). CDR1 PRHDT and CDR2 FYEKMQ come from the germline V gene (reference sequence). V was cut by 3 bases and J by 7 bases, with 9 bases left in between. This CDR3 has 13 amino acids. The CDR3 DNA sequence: TGTGCCAGCAGCTTCCGGGGGGGTGAAAAACTGTTTTTT. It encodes CASSFRGGEKLFF.

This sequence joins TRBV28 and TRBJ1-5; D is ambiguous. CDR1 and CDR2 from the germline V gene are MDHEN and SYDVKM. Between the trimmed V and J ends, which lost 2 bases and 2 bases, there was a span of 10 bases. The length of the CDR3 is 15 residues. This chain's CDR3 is CASSLGVLGNQPQHF. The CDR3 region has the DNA TGTGCCAGCAGTTTAGGAGTCTTGGGCAATCAGCCCCAGCATTTT.

The CDR3 here is CASSPSFATNEKLFF. DNA of the CDR3: TGTGCCAGCAGTCCCAGTTTTGCAACTAATGAAAAACTGTTTTTT. V and J are TRBV27 and TRBJ1-4; no definite D call. CDR1 and CDR2 (germline): MNHEY, SMNVEV (reference sequence). V shed 5 bases and J shed 0 bases, with 10 bases lying between them. This CDR3 region has 15 residues.

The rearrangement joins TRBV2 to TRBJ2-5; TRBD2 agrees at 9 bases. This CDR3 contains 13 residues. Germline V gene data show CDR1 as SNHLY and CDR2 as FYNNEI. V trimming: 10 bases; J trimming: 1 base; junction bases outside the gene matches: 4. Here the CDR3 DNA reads TGTGCCACCGGGGGACTAGCCCAAGAGACCCAGTACTTC. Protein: CATGGLAQETQYF.

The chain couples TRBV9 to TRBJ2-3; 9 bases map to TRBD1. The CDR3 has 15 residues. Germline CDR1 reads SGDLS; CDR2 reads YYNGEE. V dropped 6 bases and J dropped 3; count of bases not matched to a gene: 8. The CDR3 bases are TGTGCCAGCAATGAAGGACAGGGGCTTACAGATACGCAGTATTTT. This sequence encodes CASNEGQGLTDTQYF.

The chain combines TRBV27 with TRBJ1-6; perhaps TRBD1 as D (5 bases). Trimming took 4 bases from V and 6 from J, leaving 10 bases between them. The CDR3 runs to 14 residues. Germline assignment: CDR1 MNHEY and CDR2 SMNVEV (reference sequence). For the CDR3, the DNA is TGTGCCAGCAGTTGGGGGGGAGTTAATTCACCCCTCCACTTT. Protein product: CASSWGGVNSPLHF.

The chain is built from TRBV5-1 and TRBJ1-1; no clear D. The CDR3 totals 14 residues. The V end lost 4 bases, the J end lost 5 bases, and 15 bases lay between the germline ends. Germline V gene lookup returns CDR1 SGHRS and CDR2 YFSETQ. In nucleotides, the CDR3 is TGCGCCAGCAGCACCCCCTTCGCGGGGACTGAAGCTTTCTTT. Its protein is CASSTPFAGTEAFF.

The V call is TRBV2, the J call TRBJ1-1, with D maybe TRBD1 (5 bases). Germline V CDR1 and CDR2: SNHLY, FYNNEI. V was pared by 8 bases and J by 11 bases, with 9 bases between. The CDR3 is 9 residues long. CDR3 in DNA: TGTGCCAGCGGACAAATGGCTTTCTTT. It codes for CASGQMAFF.

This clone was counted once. The CDR3 bases are TGTGCCAGTAGTATACAGGGGGCTAGCTCCTACGAGCAGTACTTC. Its protein is CASSIQGASSYEQYF. The V and J genes are TRBV19 and TRBJ2-7; 8 bases line up with TRBD1. Germline CDR1 and CDR2: LNHDA and SQIVND (reference sequence). J gave up 0 bases and V 2 bases, and 3 bases lay outside the gene matches. This CDR3 contains 15 residues.

The chain's CDR3 is CASSSLPINRDSTDTQYF. The CDR3 DNA follows: TGTGCCAGCAGTTCTTTACCCATTAACAGAGACAGCACAGATACGCAGTATTTT. The J gene is TRBJ2-3, the V gene TRBV7-3, with no clear D. CDR1 and CDR2 from the germline V gene are SGHTA and FQGTGA. CDR3 length equals 18 residues. V lost 6 bases and J lost 0, with 22 bases in between.

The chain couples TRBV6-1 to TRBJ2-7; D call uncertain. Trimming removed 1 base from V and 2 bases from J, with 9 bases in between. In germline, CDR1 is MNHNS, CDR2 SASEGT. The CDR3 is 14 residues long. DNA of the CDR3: TGTGCCAGCAGTGAAGGGCTGCCCCCCTACGAGCAGTACTTC. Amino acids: CASSEGLPPYEQYF.

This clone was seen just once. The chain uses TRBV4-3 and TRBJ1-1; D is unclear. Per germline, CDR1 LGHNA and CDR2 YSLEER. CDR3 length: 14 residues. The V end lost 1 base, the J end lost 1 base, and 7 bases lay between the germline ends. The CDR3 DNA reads TGCGCCAGCAGCCAAGCACGGGGGAACACTGAAGCTTTCTTT. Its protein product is CASSQARGNTEAFF.

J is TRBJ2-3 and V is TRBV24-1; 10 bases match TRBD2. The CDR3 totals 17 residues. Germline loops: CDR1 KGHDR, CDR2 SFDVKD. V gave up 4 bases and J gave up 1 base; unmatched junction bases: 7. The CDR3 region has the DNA TGTGCCACCAGTGACCCTAGCGGGGGAAGGGGCACAGATACGCAGTATTTT. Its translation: CATSDPSGGRGTDTQYF.

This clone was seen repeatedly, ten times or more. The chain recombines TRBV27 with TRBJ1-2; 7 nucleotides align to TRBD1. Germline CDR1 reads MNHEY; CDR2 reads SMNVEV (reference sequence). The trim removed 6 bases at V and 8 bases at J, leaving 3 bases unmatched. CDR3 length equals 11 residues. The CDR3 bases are TGTGCCAGCAGACAAGGGGGCGGCTACACCTTC. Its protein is CASRQGGGYTF.

CDR3 sequence (DNA): TGTGCCAGCGCAGGGGGGAACACTGAAGCTTTCTTT. It encodes CASAGGNTEAFF. The chain recombines TRBV7-6 with TRBJ1-1; 7 bases align to TRBD1. The CDR3 is made up of 12 amino acids. Per the germline V gene, CDR1 is SGHVS and CDR2 is FNYEAQ. V dropped 8 bases and J dropped 1; count of bases not matched to a gene: 1.

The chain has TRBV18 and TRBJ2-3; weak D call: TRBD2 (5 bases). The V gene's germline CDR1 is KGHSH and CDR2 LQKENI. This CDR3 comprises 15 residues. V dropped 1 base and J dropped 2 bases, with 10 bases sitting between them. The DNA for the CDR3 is TGTGCCAGCTCACCACGGACGGACTCCACAGATACGCAGTATTTT. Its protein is CASSPRTDSTDTQYF.

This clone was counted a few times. CDR3: CASSYLQGAANEKLFF. The CDR3 nucleotides are TGTGCCAGCAGCTACCTACAGGGGGCGGCTAATGAAAAACTGTTTTTT. This sequence joins TRBV5-6 and TRBJ1-4; the match to TRBD1 covers 9 bases. CDR3 length: 16 residues. Germline CDR1 is SGHDT and CDR2 is YYEEEE. The V and J ends lost 3 bases and 3 bases, in that order; junction bases with no gene match: 6.

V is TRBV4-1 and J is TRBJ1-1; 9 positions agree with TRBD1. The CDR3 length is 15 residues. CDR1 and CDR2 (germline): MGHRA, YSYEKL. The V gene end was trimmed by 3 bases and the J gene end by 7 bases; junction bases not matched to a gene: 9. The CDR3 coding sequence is TGCGCCAGCAGCCATGGACAGGGGCCCGATGTTGAAGCTTTCTTT. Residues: CASSHGQGPDVEAFF.

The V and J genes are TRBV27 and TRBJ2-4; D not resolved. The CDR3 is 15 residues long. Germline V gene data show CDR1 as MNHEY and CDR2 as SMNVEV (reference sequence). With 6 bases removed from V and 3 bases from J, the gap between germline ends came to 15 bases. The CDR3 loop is CASSSLLGFKNIQYF. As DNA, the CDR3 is TGTGCCAGCAGCTCCCTTCTCGGGTTCAAAAACATTCAGTACTTC.

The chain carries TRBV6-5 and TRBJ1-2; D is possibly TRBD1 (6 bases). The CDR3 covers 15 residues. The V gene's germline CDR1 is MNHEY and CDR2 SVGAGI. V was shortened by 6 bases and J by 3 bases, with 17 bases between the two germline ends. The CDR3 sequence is CASRLGQREDYGYTF. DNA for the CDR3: TGTGCCAGCAGGCTGGGACAACGAGAAGACTATGGCTACACCTTC.

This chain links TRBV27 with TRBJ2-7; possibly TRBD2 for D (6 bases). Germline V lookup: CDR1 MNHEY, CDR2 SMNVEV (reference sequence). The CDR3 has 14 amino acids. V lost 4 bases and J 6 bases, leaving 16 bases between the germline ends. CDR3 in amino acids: CASSWDLGGREQYF. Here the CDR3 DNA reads TGTGCCAGCAGTTGGGACCTGGGGGGACGCGAGCAGTACTTC.

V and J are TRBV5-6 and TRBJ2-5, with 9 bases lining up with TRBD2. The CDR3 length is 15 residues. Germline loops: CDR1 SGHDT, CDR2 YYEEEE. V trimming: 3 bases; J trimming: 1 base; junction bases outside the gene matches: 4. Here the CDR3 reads CASSSKRGAQETQYF. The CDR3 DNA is TGTGCCAGCAGCTCCAAGCGGGGGGCCCAAGAGACCCAGTACTTC.

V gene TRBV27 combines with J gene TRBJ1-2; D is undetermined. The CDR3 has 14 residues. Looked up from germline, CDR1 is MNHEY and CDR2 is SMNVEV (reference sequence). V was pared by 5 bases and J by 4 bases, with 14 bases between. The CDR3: CASSTQSGPYGYTF. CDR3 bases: TGTGCCAGCAGTACCCAGTCTGGGCCCTATGGCTACACCTTC.